The rows below give T cell receptor beta chains drawn from one sample of a study of a mutant IDH1 vaccine in newly diagnosed glioma. The method was immunoSEQ multiplex PCR; TCRdb's version includes in-frame clones alone and lacks a portion of them. The table has 40,000 to 50,000 clones, 85% to 90% seen once. Their specific antigens are unknown. The sequencing used PBMCs, collected from a glioma patient whose treatment included an IDH1 peptide vaccine. The source of these receptors is a man in his forties or fifties with glioma. The CDR3 runs from the conserved cysteine through the conserved F or W. A D gene is named only where the DNA matches it firmly. Expanded clones are given a class, and other clones once, few, many or no size at all.

clone_size: NA
v_call: TRBV7-8
d_call: NA
j_call: TRBJ2-6
cdr3_aa: CASSLVVSGANVLTF
cdr3_nt: TGTGCCAGCAGCTTAGTAGTCTCTGGGGCCAACGTCCTGACTTTC

clone_size: once
v_call: TRBV7-6
d_call: NA
j_call: TRBJ2-7
cdr3_aa: CASSSQGATGPYEQYF
cdr3_nt: TGTGCCAGCAGCTCACAAGGGGCGACAGGACCCTACGAGCAGTACTTC

clone_size: NA
v_call: TRBV4-3
d_call: NA
j_call: TRBJ2-1
cdr3_aa: CASSQDTSRNEQFF
cdr3_nt: TGCGCCAGCAGCCAAGATACGAGCAGGAATGAGCAGTTCTTC

clone_size: NA
v_call: TRBV5-6
d_call: NA
j_call: TRBJ1-2
cdr3_aa: CASSLTGGYSGYTF
cdr3_nt: TGTGCCAGCAGCTTGACCGGGGGCTATTCCGGCTACACCTTC

clone_size: NA
v_call: TRBV4-3
d_call: TRBD2
j_call: TRBJ2-2
cdr3_aa: CASSQEGLAGNTGELFF
cdr3_nt: TGCGCCAGCAGCCAAGAAGGGCTAGCGGGTAACACCGGGGAGCTGTTTTTT

clone_size: NA
v_call: TRBV18
d_call: TRBD2
j_call: TRBJ2-2
cdr3_aa: CASSPPTSGTYRELFF
cdr3_nt: TGTGCCAGCTCACCACCAACTAGCGGGACGTACCGGGAGCTGTTTTTT

clone_size: NA
v_call: TRBV28
d_call: NA
j_call: TRBJ1-4
cdr3_aa: CAGLRGLPAFFQKLFF
cdr3_nt: TGTGCCGGGCTGAGGGGCCTTCCAGCCTTTTTCCAAAAACTGTTTTTT

clone_size: few
v_call: TRBV7-6
d_call: TRBD1
j_call: TRBJ2-7
cdr3_aa: CASSLAGGYSYEQYF
cdr3_nt: TGTGCCAGCAGCTTGGCAGGGGGCTACTCCTACGAGCAGTACTTC

clone_size: once
v_call: TRBV2
d_call: NA
j_call: TRBJ2-1
cdr3_aa: CASSAEGPAEQFF
cdr3_nt: TGTGCCAGCAGTGCGGAGGGCCCTGCCGAGCAGTTCTTC

clone_size: once
v_call: TRBV19
d_call: NA
j_call: TRBJ1-2
cdr3_aa: CASSLPVSATTSYGYTF
cdr3_nt: TGTGCCAGTAGTTTACCCGTTTCGGCCACTACCTCCTATGGCTACACCTTC

clone_size: NA
v_call: TRBV30
d_call: NA
j_call: TRBJ2-5
cdr3_aa: CAWKGVGQETQYF
cdr3_nt: TGTGCCTGGAAGGGGGTGGGCCAAGAGACCCAGTACTTC

clone_size: NA
v_call: TRBV4-1
d_call: NA
j_call: TRBJ2-2
cdr3_aa: CASSHTDLGVIAGELFF
cdr3_nt: TGCGCCAGCAGCCACACCGACCTAGGGGTGATAGCCGGGGAGCTGTTTTTT

clone_size: NA
v_call: TRBV7-7
d_call: TRBD1
j_call: TRBJ2-5
cdr3_aa: CASSLGDRDEQETQYF
cdr3_nt: TGTGCCAGCAGCTTAGGGGACAGGGATGAGCAAGAGACCCAGTACTTC

clone_size: NA
v_call: TRBV19
d_call: TRBD1
j_call: TRBJ2-5
cdr3_aa: CASSIGGYTGDRRKTQYF
cdr3_nt: TGTGCCAGTAGTATAGGAGGTTATACAGGGGACCGTCGGAAGACCCAGTACTTC

clone_size: NA
v_call: TRBV4-2
d_call: NA
j_call: TRBJ2-1
cdr3_aa: CASSRVADSYNEQFF
cdr3_nt: TGTGCCAGCAGCCGGGTAGCGGACTCCTACAATGAGCAGTTCTTC

clone_size: NA
v_call: TRBV5-1
d_call: NA
j_call: TRBJ2-3
cdr3_aa: CASSLGGYTDTQYF
cdr3_nt: TGCGCCAGCAGCTTGGGTGGCTACACAGATACGCAGTATTTT

clone_size: NA
v_call: TRBV7-8
d_call: TRBD1
j_call: TRBJ2-6
cdr3_aa: CASSSRQGSGANVLTF
cdr3_nt: TGTGCCAGCAGCTCAAGACAGGGCTCTGGGGCCAACGTCCTGACTTTC

clone_size: NA
v_call: TRBV28
d_call: TRBD2
j_call: TRBJ2-1
cdr3_aa: CASSLYASGLYNEQFF
cdr3_nt: TGTGCCAGCAGTTTATACGCTAGCGGGCTCTACAATGAGCAGTTCTTC

clone_size: NA
v_call: TRBV5-3
d_call: TRBD1
j_call: TRBJ1-1
cdr3_aa: CARSPNAPQGEYTEAFF
cdr3_nt: TGTGCCAGAAGCCCTAACGCGCCCCAGGGGGAGTACACTGAAGCTTTCTTT

clone_size: NA
v_call: TRBV5-1
d_call: NA
j_call: TRBJ2-5
cdr3_aa: CASSLAGTQETQYF
cdr3_nt: TGCGCCAGCAGCTTGGCCGGGACCCAAGAGACCCAGTACTTC

clone_size: once
v_call: TRBV18
d_call: TRBD1
j_call: TRBJ1-1
cdr3_aa: CASSQAAGTDTEAFF
cdr3_nt: TGTGCCAGCTCCCAAGCCGCCGGGACAGACACTGAAGCTTTCTTT

clone_size: NA
v_call: TRBV6-5
d_call: TRBD1
j_call: TRBJ1-2
cdr3_aa: CASSNGQGAFGGYTF
cdr3_nt: TGTGCCAGCAGTAACGGACAGGGGGCCTTCGGTGGCTACACCTTC

clone_size: NA
v_call: TRBV2
d_call: TRBD1
j_call: TRBJ1-6
cdr3_aa: CAGKGTVNSPLHF
cdr3_nt: TGTGCCGGAAAGGGGACAGTCAATTCACCCCTCCACTTT

clone_size: NA
v_call: TRBV19
d_call: TRBD1
j_call: TRBJ2-4
cdr3_aa: CASRVGQKNIQYF
cdr3_nt: TGTGCCAGTAGGGTGGGACAGAAAAACATTCAGTACTTC

clone_size: NA
v_call: TRBV19
d_call: TRBD2
j_call: TRBJ2-2
cdr3_aa: CASSIEQAGGPNTGELFF
cdr3_nt: TGTGCCAGTAGTATAGAGCAAGCGGGGGGCCCGAACACCGGGGAGCTGTTTTTT

clone_size: NA
v_call: TRBV18
d_call: NA
j_call: TRBJ2-1
cdr3_aa: CASSTESAEQFF
cdr3_nt: TGTGCCAGCTCCACCGAGAGCGCCGAGCAGTTCTTC

clone_size: NA
v_call: TRBV5-1
d_call: NA
j_call: TRBJ2-2
cdr3_aa: CASSLGLGSTGELFF
cdr3_nt: TGCGCCAGCAGCTTGGGGCTAGGGAGCACCGGGGAGCTGTTTTTT

clone_size: NA
v_call: TRBV4-1
d_call: NA
j_call: TRBJ2-5
cdr3_aa: CASSRWRKETQYF
cdr3_nt: TGCGCCAGCAGTAGATGGAGGAAAGAGACCCAGTACTTC

clone_size: once
v_call: TRBV30
d_call: TRBD1
j_call: TRBJ2-6
cdr3_aa: CAWLHRGGSGANVLTF
cdr3_nt: TGTGCCTGGCTTCACAGGGGCGGGTCTGGGGCCAACGTCCTGACTTTC

clone_size: NA
v_call: TRBV28
d_call: TRBD2
j_call: TRBJ2-5
cdr3_aa: CASSSYTLAGGPGKYF
cdr3_nt: TGTGCCAGCAGTTCCTACACACTAGCGGGAGGGCCGGGAAAGTACTTC

clone_size: NA
v_call: TRBV19
d_call: NA
j_call: TRBJ2-3
cdr3_aa: CASSSQRDTQYF
cdr3_nt: TGTGCCAGTAGTAGCCAACGGGATACGCAGTATTTT

clone_size: NA
v_call: TRBV11-3
d_call: TRBD2
j_call: TRBJ2-2
cdr3_aa: CASSLDSGLADTGELFF
cdr3_nt: TGTGCCAGCAGCTTAGACTCGGGACTAGCGGACACCGGGGAGCTGTTTTTT

clone_size: NA
v_call: TRBV19
d_call: TRBD1
j_call: TRBJ1-2
cdr3_aa: CASSIGGQRYGYTF
cdr3_nt: TGTGCCAGTAGTATCGGGGGACAGCGGTATGGCTACACCTTC

clone_size: NA
v_call: TRBV2
d_call: NA
j_call: TRBJ2-6
cdr3_aa: CASRRAGGANVLTF
cdr3_nt: TGTGCCAGCAGGAGGGCAGGGGGGGCCAACGTCCTGACTTTC

clone_size: NA
v_call: TRBV6-1
d_call: NA
j_call: TRBJ2-7
cdr3_aa: CASSEAGSTYEQYF
cdr3_nt: TGTGCCAGCAGTGAAGCCGGCAGCACCTACGAGCAGTACTTC

clone_size: NA
v_call: TRBV6-4
d_call: TRBD2
j_call: TRBJ2-1
cdr3_aa: CASSDGLAGGNEQFF
cdr3_nt: TGTGCCAGCAGTGACGGACTAGCGGGAGGCAATGAGCAGTTCTTC

clone_size: NA
v_call: TRBV29-1
d_call: TRBD1
j_call: TRBJ2-7
cdr3_aa: CSVVVLSATGSREQYF
cdr3_nt: TGCAGCGTTGTTGTGCTTTCCGCGACAGGGTCCCGCGAGCAGTACTTC

clone_size: few
v_call: TRBV5-4
d_call: NA
j_call: TRBJ1-4
cdr3_aa: CASSSGVDGATNEKLFF
cdr3_nt: TGTGCCAGCAGCTCGGGGGTGGATGGGGCAACTAATGAAAAACTGTTTTTT

clone_size: NA
v_call: TRBV5-6
d_call: NA
j_call: TRBJ2-5
cdr3_aa: CASSNLGVAGNGETQYF
cdr3_nt: TGTGCCAGCAGCAATCTCGGGGTCGCAGGGAATGGAGAGACCCAGTACTTC

clone_size: few
v_call: TRBV2
d_call: NA
j_call: TRBJ2-5
cdr3_aa: CASSAPPGRETQYF
cdr3_nt: TGTGCCAGCAGTGCCCCCCCGGGCCGGGAGACCCAGTACTTC

clone_size: NA
v_call: TRBV6-1
d_call: NA
j_call: TRBJ1-3
cdr3_aa: CASSEALSGNTIYF
cdr3_nt: TGTGCCAGCAGTGAAGCGCTCTCTGGAAACACCATATATTTT

clone_size: NA
v_call: TRBV6-1
d_call: NA
j_call: TRBJ2-1
cdr3_aa: CASRGMGGGDEQFF
cdr3_nt: TGTGCCAGCAGGGGGATGGGAGGAGGTGATGAGCAGTTCTTC